The rows below give T cell receptor beta chains drawn from one sample of a study of cytomegalovirus exposure and HLA in healthy donors. Using immunoSEQ multiplex PCR, the repertoire was profiled, and TCRdb retains in-frame clones only, with some absent. Here the sample spans about 120,000 clones, roughly 80% being singletons. The sample taken for sequencing was PBMCs. Receptors originate from a woman between 18 and 30 years old in good health and CMV-seronegative. CDR3s include the opening cysteine and the closing phenylalanine or tryptophan. Each record gives: clone size, J gene, D gene, V gene, CDR3 DNA, CDR3 protein. The D gene is left open where the match is weak. Clone sizes are given selectively: once, few, many, or a class where the clone is expanded.

NA | TRBJ2-5 | NA | TRBV5-4 | TGTGCCAGCAGCTTGGGTCCTAAAGAGACCCAGTACTTC | CASSLGPKETQYF
NA | TRBJ2-2 | TRBD1 | TRBV5-4 | TGTGCCAGCTCCCCACCGGGACAGGGGGCGAGACGGGCCGGGGAGCTGTTTTTT | CASSPPGQGARRAGELFF
NA | TRBJ1-6 | NA | TRBV25-1 | TGTGCCAGCACCCCCAGGGTGGGTTCACCCCTCCACTTT | CASTPRVGSPLHF
NA | TRBJ1-1 | NA | TRBV6-6 | TGTGCCAGCAGCCGAGACCCGGCGGCCACTGAAGCTTTCTTT | CASSRDPAATEAFF
NA | TRBJ1-1 | TRBD1 | TRBV9 | TGTGCCAGCAGCGTGGACAGGGTAGGAACTGAAGCTTTCTTT | CASSVDRVGTEAFF
NA | TRBJ1-1 | NA | TRBV5-8 | TGTGCCAGCGGTCATGGGGGGAATAGGTATACTGAAGCTTTCTTT | CASGHGGNRYTEAFF
NA | TRBJ2-5 | NA | TRBV5-1 | TGCGCCAGCAGCGGCGAGGGACACCCCCAAGAGACCCAGTACTTC | CASSGEGHPQETQYF
NA | TRBJ1-1 | NA | TRBV7-9 | TGTGCCAGCAGAGGAAAGGGCTATAGCGCTGAAGCTTTCTTT | CASRGKGYSAEAFF
NA | TRBJ1-1 | NA | TRBV19 | TGTGCCAGTAGTTTATACAGGGTCGGTGAAACTGAAGCTTTCTTT | CASSLYRVGETEAFF
NA | TRBJ2-7 | NA | TRBV29-1 | TGCAGCGTTGGAGGAACCTACGAGCAGTACTTC | CSVGGTYEQYF
NA | TRBJ2-7 | TRBD2 | TRBV18 | TGTGCCAGCTCAAAACTAGCGGGGGGGCAGGAGCAGTACTTC | CASSKLAGGQEQYF
NA | TRBJ1-1 | TRBD1 | TRBV6-5 | TGTGCCAGCAGTTACACAGCAGGGGGTAGAACTGAAGCTTTCTTT | CASSYTAGGRTEAFF
NA | TRBJ2-4 | TRBD2 | TRBV5-1 | TGCGCCAGCAGCCCAGGGACTAGCTATGCGAACAGTCAGTACTTC | CASSPGTSYANSQYF
NA | TRBJ2-4 | TRBD1 | TRBV14 | TGTGCCAGCAGCCAAGGAAGCAGGGGGAGCATTCAGTACTTC | CASSQGSRGSIQYF
NA | TRBJ2-7 | NA | TRBV13 | TGTGCCAGCAGCTTAGGCCCCCAGGGACTTACCTACGAGCAGTACTTC | CASSLGPQGLTYEQYF
NA | TRBJ1-1 | NA | TRBV2 | TGTGCCAGCAGGGTCCAGGGGATGAACACTGAAGCTTTCTTT | CASRVQGMNTEAFF
NA | TRBJ2-7 | TRBD1 | TRBV6-1 | TGTGCCAGCAGGACTTGGGGACAGGAATACTACGAGCAGTACTTC | CASRTWGQEYYEQYF
NA | TRBJ2-4 | NA | TRBV5-4 | TGTGCCAGCAGCTTCCAGGACTCGAGGCGGAACATTCAGTACTTC | CASSFQDSRRNIQYF
NA | TRBJ2-7 | NA | TRBV27 | TGTGCCAGCAGTTTATTTGGCAGGGTATACGAGCAGTACTTC | CASSLFGRVYEQYF
NA | TRBJ1-1 | NA | TRBV11-2 | TGTGCCAGCAGCTTAGTAGGAGGGGCGACTGAAGCTTTCTTT | CASSLVGGATEAFF
NA | TRBJ1-4 | TRBD1 | TRBV19 | TGTGCCAGTTCCAGGGGGCAGGATAATGAAAAACTGTTTTTT | CASSRGQDNEKLFF
NA | TRBJ2-2 | NA | TRBV18 | TGTGCCAGCTCACCCCCAACTGACACCGGGGAGCTGTTTTTT | CASSPPTDTGELFF
NA | TRBJ2-6 | NA | TRBV6-5 | TGTGCCAGCAGTTACTTAGCTCGGGCCAACGTCCTGACTTTC | CASSYLARANVLTF
NA | TRBJ2-2 | NA | TRBV30 | TGTGCCTGGGGTTGGGACTCCTACACCGGGGAGCTGTTTTTT | CAWGWDSYTGELFF
NA | TRBJ1-5 | TRBD1 | TRBV6-4 | TGTGCCAGCAGTGCCCTCCAGGGGGATCAGCCCCAGCATTTT | CASSALQGDQPQHF
once | TRBJ2-3 | TRBD1 | TRBV29-1 | TGCAGCGTACCGCCGGGGACAGGGCGTAGAGATACGCAGTATTTT | CSVPPGTGRRDTQYF
NA | TRBJ2-1 | TRBD1 | TRBV14 | TGTGCCAGCAGCCCCTCCGGGACAGATTTTTTTTCATTGTGGAATGAGCAGTTCTTC | CASSPSGTDFFSLWNEQFF
NA | TRBJ2-7 | NA | TRBV6-1 | TGTGCCAGTGCTCTAGCGAAGGGGTCCTCCTACGAGCAGTACTTC | CASALAKGSSYEQYF
NA | TRBJ1-2 | TRBD1 | TRBV5-1 | TGCGCCAGCAGCTTGGGACAGGGAGGCGGCTACACCTTC | CASSLGQGGGYTF
NA | TRBJ1-1 | TRBD1 | TRBV5-5 | TGTGCCAGCAGGACCCCGACAGGGGAAACTGAAGCTTTCTTT | CASRTPTGETEAFF
NA | TRBJ1-4 | NA | TRBV11-2 | TGTGCCAGCAGCCTACGTAAATCGGGGGGCTGGGAGGAAAAACTGTTTTTT | CASSLRKSGGWEEKLFF
NA | TRBJ1-2 | NA | TRBV15 | TGTGCCACCAGCAGAGACTCGAGCGGAATCTATGGCTACACCTTC | CATSRDSSGIYGYTF
NA | TRBJ2-7 | NA | TRBV18 | TGTGCCAGCTCACCACCGAGTTCCTACGAGCAGTACTTC | CASSPPSSYEQYF
NA | TRBJ1-2 | NA | TRBV29-1 | TGCAGCGTTGAAGACTCGGGGGGGAGCTATGGCTACACCTTC | CSVEDSGGSYGYTF
once | TRBJ2-1 | NA | TRBV9 | TGTGCCAGCAGCGTACTAGGACAGAGTAATGAGCAGTTCTTC | CASSVLGQSNEQFF
NA | TRBJ2-7 | NA | TRBV5-1 | TGCGCCAGCAGTTCTGTGACAAACACCTACGAGCAGTACTTC | CASSSVTNTYEQYF
NA | TRBJ1-1 | TRBD1 | TRBV7-2 | TGTGCCAGCAGCTTAGTCGGACAGGGGGTAACTGAAGCTTTCTTT | CASSLVGQGVTEAFF
NA | TRBJ2-6 | NA | TRBV6-6 | TGTGCCAGCAGTTCCGGAGGCTCTGGGGCCAACGTCCTGACTTTC | CASSSGGSGANVLTF
NA | TRBJ2-1 | NA | TRBV20-1 | TGCAGTGCTAGAGATCGCACAGAGCAGTTCTTC | CSARDRTEQFF
NA | TRBJ2-7 | NA | TRBV15 | TGTGCCACCAGCAGAGAGGACTTCCTGGGGGAGCAGTACTTC | CATSREDFLGEQYF
NA | TRBJ1-1 | NA | TRBV6-6 | TGTGCCAGCAGCGCGGTAGAGAACACTGAAGCTTTCTTT | CASSAVENTEAFF
NA | TRBJ2-1 | TRBD2 | TRBV10-2 | TGCGCCAGCAGAGTGGCGGGAGGGCCAGGTAATGAGCAGTTCTTC | CASRVAGGPGNEQFF
NA | TRBJ2-1 | NA | TRBV9 | TGTGCCAGCAGCGTAAGTCAGGCGTTCCGATATGAGCAGTTCTTC | CASSVSQAFRYEQFF
NA | TRBJ1-5 | TRBD1 | TRBV11-2 | TGTGCCAGCAGCTTAAAAACGACAGGGGGAGATGGCAATCAGCCCCAGCATTTT | CASSLKTTGGDGNQPQHF
NA | TRBJ2-1 | TRBD2 | TRBV11-2 | TGTGCCAGCAGCTTGGGCCGACTAGCGGGAGGGCCCGGATACAATGAGCAGTTCTTC | CASSLGRLAGGPGYNEQFF
NA | TRBJ1-6 | NA | TRBV9 | TGTGCCAGCAGCGTAGGATCCGGTTATTCACCCCTCCACTTT | CASSVGSGYSPLHF
few | TRBJ1-2 | NA | TRBV19 | TGTGCCAGTAGTACGTCTTACGGTGGCTACACCTTC | CASSTSYGGYTF
NA | TRBJ1-2 | NA | TRBV27 | TGTGCCAGCCGTTTTCTGCAGGGTGCTCATGGCTACACCTTC | CASRFLQGAHGYTF
NA | TRBJ1-1 | NA | TRBV4-1 | TGCGCCAGCAGCCAAGCTCCCCCAGGGCCGAGGAACACTGAAGCTTTCTTT | CASSQAPPGPRNTEAFF
NA | TRBJ1-4 | NA | TRBV6-6 | TGTGCCAGCAGTTACTCGCCGGACTTGGGCGAAAAACTGTTTTTT | CASSYSPDLGEKLFF